These 5 T cell receptor beta chains share one sample of origin, sequenced in a study of cytomegalovirus exposure and HLA in healthy donors. PCR involved 60 Vbeta and 13 Jbeta primers. Produced via immunoSEQ multiplex PCR; TCRdb's table is partial and in-frame only. The data show more than 140,000 clones, more than 70% seen once. Source material: PBMCs. The receptors stem from a man aged 40-49 years in good health and CMV-seronegative.

V and J are TRBV5-1 and TRBJ2-2; no definite D call. The CDR3 is 16 amino acids. Germline CDR1 is SGHRS and CDR2 is YFSETQ. Trimming took 0 bases from V and 2 from J, leaving 11 bases between them. This chain's CDR3 is CASSLAVTANTGELFF. The CDR3 DNA reads TGCGCCAGCAGCTTGGCAGTGACTGCAAACACCGGGGAGCTGTTTTTT.

The genes are TRBV2 and TRBJ2-2, with TRBD1 matching 10 bases. CDR3 length equals 15 residues. CDR1 and CDR2 (germline): SNHLY, FYNNEI. The junction had 4 bases not matched to a gene; V was cut back by 7 bases and J by 2 bases. CDR3 coding DNA: TGTGCCAGCAATAGGGACAGGGGTAACACCGGGGAGCTGTTTTTT. It codes for CASNRDRGNTGELFF. Full variable domain (missing parts from reference TRBV2 and TRBJ2-2): EPEVTQTPSHQVTQMGQEVILRCVPISNHLYFYWYRQILGQKVEFLVSFYNNEISEKSEIFDDQFSVERPDGSNFTLKIRSTKLEDSAMYFCASNRDRGNTGELFFGEGSRLTVL.

In the case of this clone: Germline and junction disagree at one end, which may indicate a read error. This chain links TRBV7-9 with TRBJ1-2, with 7 bases matching TRBD1. The CDR3 loop spans 14 amino acids. Per germline, CDR1 SEHNR and CDR2 FQNEAQ (reference sequence). Here the CDR3 reads CSSSARTGGYGYTF. DNA for the CDR3: TGTTCCAGCAGCGCTCGGACAGGTGGCTATGGCTACACCTTC.

This clone was observed a few times. The rearrangement uses TRBV27 and TRBJ2-7; 8 nucleotides align to TRBD2. V trimming: 5 bases; J trimming: 4 bases; junction bases outside the gene matches: 7. The CDR3 is 14 amino acids. Germline V gene sequence: CDR1 MNHEY, CDR2 SMNVEV (reference sequence). The CDR3 DNA follows: TGTGCCAGCAGTCGCCCCGGGGGGGCTTACGAGCAGTACTTC. As protein: CASSRPGGAYEQYF.

The chain has TRBV7-8 and TRBJ2-3; 8 bases agree with TRBD1. The CDR3 runs to 16 residues. V gave up 4 bases and J gave up 2 bases; unmatched junction bases: 8. CDR1 is SGHVS, CDR2 FQNEAQ, per germline. The CDR3 nucleotides are TGTGCCAGCAGCTCAGCCCGACAGGGGTACACAGATACGCAGTATTTT. It translates to CASSSARQGYTDTQYF.